This TCR beta chain was captured in a study of cytomegalovirus exposure and HLA in healthy donors. Remarks on this clone: As yet, its antigen is unknown.

This cohort consisted of healthy bone marrow donors. Study outcomes and limitations: Cytomegalovirus association was listed for 150 or so TCR beta chains.

The PCR employed 60 Vbeta primers together with 13 Jbeta primers. Some clones are missing from TCRdb's copy, which holds only in-frame ones; the method was immunoSEQ multiplex PCR. Found here are over 75,000 clones, 86% of them singletons; the top ten hold about 8.6%. CDR1 is PRHDT, CDR2 FYEKMQ, per germline (reference sequence). V gave up 5 bases and J gave up 5 bases; unmatched junction bases: 11. The CDR3 spans 16 residues. The chain links TRBV13 to TRBJ2-1; TRBD2 agrees at 8 bases. Sequenced input: PBMCs. This receptor was obtained from a young man in good health and CMV-seropositive. The CDR3 here is CASSPTTQREHNEQFF. The CDR3 DNA sequence: TGTGCCAGCAGCCCGACGACGCAGCGGGAGCACAATGAGCAGTTCTTC.